Sequencing of this T cell receptor beta chain was carried out in a study of T cell responses to AZD1222 COVID-19 vaccine (dated by TCRdb to the early 2020s). Regarding the research as a whole: Because spike-specific TCR depth and breadth did not differ between the two schedules, AZD1222 recipients who got a second dose at roughly 4 weeks were pooled with those who got a second dose at roughly 12 weeks. TCR sequencing covered 233 trial participants: about 210 given two doses of AZD1222 and approximately 26 given two doses of MenACWY control vaccine. Trial participants were enrolled by age into subgroups of 18-55, 56-69 and 70-plus years, and roughly 160, 29 and 62 TCR-sequenced participants, respectively, were included in these subgroups.

The CDR3 regions of human TCRbeta chains were analyzed by immunosequencing. On the authors' methods: Repertoire TCRs were matched against a reference library of SARS-CoV-2-specific TCRs generated with the MIRA antigen-specificity platform. Breadth meant the fraction of unique TCRs that were SARS-CoV-2-associated, whereas depth meant the fraction of total T cells that were SARS-CoV-2-associated. Each spike-specific TCR was assigned to its reactive spike region and to a CD4 or CD8 class using the MIRA data. Log10-transformed breadth and depth values were compared by one-way ANOVA with Sidak's multiple comparisons tests. TCRdb retrieved this table from immuneACCESS and kept in-frame rearrangements only. Not all clones are present; in checked studies, unresolved V genes account for under half, and no reason is known for the remainder. The DNA was the basis for D and trimming; V, J and clone size are from that table. This sample is represented by 110,000 to 150,000 clones; 75% to 90% of them were singletons. Clones ranked in the top ten supply over 7% of the sample.

Paper-wide results and their limitations: Participants were mostly white British, with more females than males. The authors suggested clonal diversity may have been underestimated. Because no day 14 peak-response samples were available, repertoires were characterized only after the peak T cell response. Nearly half of unique spike-specific TCRs reportedly recognized epitopes outside regions mutated in the B.1.351 and B.1.1.7 variants. The 56-69-year group was small, and its depth increase did not reach significance, likely because of low power. The whole spike protein was spanned by vaccine-associated CD4 TCRs, and dominant responses were seen in regions 160-218 and 743-854. A significant rise in spike-specific TCR breadth and depth was observed after two AZD1222 doses relative to day 0 and relative to MenACWY recipients. Conclusions about previously exposed vaccinees were limited because only six or seven AZD1222 recipients were SARS-CoV-2 seropositive at baseline.

Reading from cysteine to phenylalanine, the CDR3 counts 12 amino acids. Only CDR3 DNA remains: 36 bases, in frame from the first base. From the germline V gene (reference sequence), CDR1 is SGHNT and CDR2 is YYREEE. The junction shows trimming of 3 bases on V and 4 bases on J, plus 8 bases between the germline ends. A remark on this clone: Its cognate antigen has yet to be identified. Base quality data are lacking; no much larger clone is found one base away.

The time point label, read with the paper, signifies: baseline before first vaccination. Vaccinee samples came from UK trials COV001 and COV002, including a single-blind randomized controlled phase 2/3 trial of AZD1222 (ChAdOx1 nCoV-19) in healthy adults. For TCRbeta chain sequencing, PBMC samples from trial participants were taken at day 0 and at day 28 after the second dose. Sequencing was performed on peripheral blood, taken on day 0 of AZD1222 vaccination. This clonotype was obtained from an adult in good health. Recombination joined TRBV5-4 with TRBJ2-7, with no D gene named confidently. The bases are TGTGCCAGCAGCTCGGAACGGTACGAGCAGTACTTC. It specifies CASSSERYEQYF. Joined to the reference TRBV5-4 and TRBJ2-7 proteins, this CDR3 gives the full variable domain: ETGVTQSPTHLIKTRGQQVTLRCSSQSGHNTVSWYQQALGQGPQFIFQYYREEENGRGNFPPRFSGLQFPNYSSELNVNALELDDSALYLCASSSERYEQYFGPGTRLTVT.